Each of the 29 T cell receptor beta chains below was sequenced from the same sample in a study of CD4+ T cells in melanoma. Profiling relied on immunoSEQ multiplex PCR, and the TCRdb table lists in-frame clones only, not all of them. The table lists roughly 3,600 clones, around 78% of them singletons. The specimen was tumor tissue. All receptors derive from a human donor with melanoma.

This clone was observed a handful of times. The chain recombines TRBV11-2 with TRBJ2-3, with TRBD2 matching 10 bases. This CDR3 has 15 amino acids. Germline trimming cut 2 bases from V and 6 bases from J; bases unmatched to any gene: 5. The germline gives CDR1 SGHAT, CDR2 FQNNGV. The CDR3 DNA is TGTGCCAGCAGCTTATCCTCACTAGCGGGGGATACGCAGTATTTT. Translated: CASSLSSLAGDTQYF.

V gene TRBV5-6 combines with J gene TRBJ2-3; D is perhaps TRBD2 (5 bases). Germline CDR1 is SGHDT and CDR2 is YYEEEE. V was trimmed by 4 bases and J by 1 base, leaving 10 bases between them. CDR3 length equals 14 residues. DNA of the CDR3: TGTGCCAGCAGCGGGAGTCGGGGCACAGATACGCAGTATTTT. It translates to CASSGSRGTDTQYF. The full variable domain, in which reference TRBV5-6 and TRBJ2-3 provide the parts outside the CDR3, is DAGVTQSPTHLIKTRGQQVTLRCSPKSGHDTVSWYQQALGQGPQFIFQYYEEEERQRGNFPDRFSGHQFPNYSSELNVNALLLGDSALYLCASSGSRGTDTQYFGPGTRLTVL.

V and J are TRBV19 and TRBJ2-3; 9 bases map to TRBD1. The CDR3 is 19 amino acids. V lost 3 bases and J lost 3; bases outside the gene matches: 16. CDR1 LNHDA and CDR2 SQIVND come from the germline V gene (reference sequence). The chain's CDR3 is CASSMGYPGQGKKTDTQYF. The CDR3, as DNA: TGTGCCAGTAGTATGGGCTATCCGGGACAGGGAAAAAAAACAGATACGCAGTATTTT.

The chain couples TRBV28 to TRBJ2-5, with D possibly TRBD2 on 6 matching bases. From germline, CDR1 is MDHEN and CDR2 SYDVKM. CDR3 length: 15 amino acids. V lost 5 bases to trimming and J lost 2 bases, with 15 bases between them. In DNA, the CDR3 is TGTGCCAGCAGTCGATCTAGCGACCCACAAGAGACCCAGTACTTC. This encodes CASSRSSDPQETQYF.

V usage is TRBV19 and J usage is TRBJ2-1; D unclear. The germline V gene encodes CDR1 LNHDA and CDR2 SQIVND (reference sequence). Between the trimmed V and J ends, which lost 10 bases and 4 bases, there was a span of 11 bases. The CDR3 contains 12 residues. The CDR3 sequence: CATSTHYNEQFF. The CDR3 DNA is TGTGCCACCTCGACACATTACAATGAGCAGTTCTTC.

The V gene is TRBV27, the J gene TRBJ2-4, with 10 bases fitting TRBD2. CDR1 and CDR2 (germline): MNHEY, SMNVEV (reference sequence). The CDR3 is 15 amino acids. The V and J ends lost 3 bases and 7 bases, in that order; junction bases with no gene match: 6. This chain's CDR3 is CASSLLAGAGNIQYF. Written as DNA, the CDR3 is TGTGCCAGCAGTTTGCTAGCGGGAGCTGGGAACATTCAGTACTTC.

The rearrangement joins TRBV19 to TRBJ2-5; D call uncertain. This CDR3 spans 13 amino acids. Germline CDR1 and CDR2: LNHDA and SQIVND (reference sequence). V gave up 3 bases and J gave up 4 bases, with 9 bases separating them. CDR3 region: CASSIQWGETQYF. Written as DNA, the CDR3 is TGTGCCAGTAGTATTCAGTGGGGAGAGACCCAGTACTTC.

This chain links TRBV7-2 with TRBJ2-1; the D gene could be TRBD1 or TRBD2 (6 bases each). The germline V gene has CDR1 SGHTA and CDR2 FQGNSA. The CDR3 contains 14 residues. Trimming took off 7 bases at V and 7 bases at J, with 17 bases between the two ends. The CDR3 loop reads CASTDRPSGNEQFF. The CDR3 DNA reads TGTGCCAGCACCGACAGGCCAAGCGGGAATGAGCAGTTCTTC.

This sequence joins TRBV11-3 and TRBJ2-7, with TRBD1 identical over 9 bases. This CDR3 comprises 16 residues. The germline V gene encodes CDR1 SGHNT and CDR2 YENEEA. J was trimmed by 5 bases and V by 5 bases; bases with no gene match: 13. The chain's CDR3 is CASSPRTGGFSDEQYF. As DNA, the CDR3 is TGTGCCAGCAGCCCACGAACAGGGGGCTTTAGCGACGAGCAGTACTTC.

The rearrangement links TRBV15 to TRBJ1-4; 10 nucleotides line up with TRBD1. The CDR3 has 15 residues. The trim removed 5 bases at V and 8 bases at J, leaving 8 bases unmatched. From germline, CDR1 is LNHNV and CDR2 YYDKDF (reference sequence). The CDR3 protein is CATSGWTGGEEKLFF. The CDR3 DNA reads as TGTGCCACCAGCGGATGGACAGGGGGGGAAGAAAAACTGTTTTTT. Complete variable domain (other parts from reference TRBV15 and TRBJ1-4): DAMVIQNPRYQVTQFGKPVTLSCSQTLNHNVMYWYQQKSSQAPKLLFHYYDKDFNNEADTPDNFQSRRPNTSFCFLDIRSPGLGDTAMYLCATSGWTGGEEKLFFGSGTQLSVL.

The gene calls are TRBV7-5 and TRBJ2-1; the table's D call TRBD1 went unverified against the DNA. TRBV7-5 is shown as a pseudogene. The CDR3 extends over 15 amino acids. CDR3 residues: CVRSARTRDSNEQFF. The CDR3 bases are TGTGTCAGAAGCGCAAGGACCCGGGACAGCAATGAGCAGTTCTTC.

The V gene is TRBV19, the J gene TRBJ2-5, with no clear D. The CDR3 sequence is 13 residues long. The germline V gene has CDR1 LNHDA and CDR2 SQIVND (reference sequence). V was pared by 8 bases and J by 3 bases, with 13 bases between. In DNA, the CDR3 is TGTGCCAGTTCTGGTGGGGTCGAAGAGACCCAGTACTTC. It is translated as CASSGGVEETQYF.

This clone was seen a single time. The chain joins TRBV5-4 to TRBJ1-4; D remains ambiguous. Germline CDR1 and CDR2: SGHNT and YYREEE (reference sequence). Deletions cut 4 bases from V and 4 bases from J, with 14 bases between. This CDR3 region has 15 residues. The CDR3 sequence is CASSRDGLLNEKLFF. The CDR3 DNA reads TGTGCCAGCAGCCGAGACGGGTTACTTAATGAAAAACTGTTTTTT.

This clone was detected only once. The chain is built from TRBV4-1 and TRBJ2-3, with D hard to call. Trimming took off 4 bases at V and 2 bases at J, with 16 bases between the two ends. Germline CDR1 MGHRA, CDR2 YSYEKL. The CDR3 sequence is 16 residues long. CDR3 in amino acids: CASSPREVSFTDTQYF. The CDR3 DNA reads TGCGCCAGCAGCCCAAGGGAAGTTTCCTTCACAGATACGCAGTATTTT.

In this sample, this clone turned up a few times. This rearrangement joins TRBV19 to TRBJ1-5; D is perhaps TRBD1 (6 bases). The CDR3 consists of 16 residues. From germline, CDR1 is LNHDA and CDR2 SQIVND (reference sequence). V gave up 7 bases and J gave up 0 bases, with 16 bases separating them. CDR3 sequence (DNA): TGTGCCAGTAACACCAGGGGAGGTTATAGCAATCAGCCCCAGCATTTT. Encoded protein: CASNTRGGYSNQPQHF.

This chain uses TRBV7-2 with TRBJ2-7; 8 bases are shared with TRBD2. The CDR3 sequence is 17 residues long. The V and J ends lost 1 base and 0 bases, in that order; junction bases with no gene match: 8. CDR1 and CDR2 from the germline V gene are SGHTA and FQGNSA. The CDR3, as DNA: TGTGCCAGCAGCTTAGGGGCTGGCGGGGGGTTCTCCTACGAGCAGTACTTC. Its protein product is CASSLGAGGGFSYEQYF.

This clone was seen a handful of times. The rearrangement links TRBV19 to TRBJ1-5, with D hard to call. Trimming cost V 2 bases and J 0 bases, with 5 bases left between them. Germline V lookup: CDR1 LNHDA, CDR2 SQIVND (reference sequence). The CDR3 runs 14 residues. The DNA for the CDR3 is TGTGCCAGTAGTATATTAGATAGCAATCAGCCCCAGCATTTT. Its translation: CASSILDSNQPQHF. The full variable domain, rest sourced from reference TRBV19 and TRBJ1-5, is DGGITQSPKYLFRKEGQNVTLSCEQNLNHDAMYWYRQDPGQGLRLIYYSQIVNDFQKGDIAEGYSVSREKKESFPLTVTSAQKNPTAFYLCASSILDSNQPQHFGDGTRLSIL.

This chain links TRBV2 with TRBJ2-2, with D perhaps matching TRBD1 (5 bases). The germline V gene encodes CDR1 SNHLY and CDR2 FYNNEI. The V end was cut by 3 bases, the J end by 8 bases, with 16 bases between. CDR3 length: 15 residues. CDR3 sequence reads: CASSESIGVAGELFF. CDR3 DNA sequence: TGTGCCAGCAGTGAGTCCATAGGGGTAGCTGGGGAGCTGTTTTTT.

This sequence joins TRBV4-3 and TRBJ1-6; unclear D gene. The germline V and J ends were trimmed by 4 bases and 7 bases, with 14 bases remaining between them. The CDR3 is made up of 15 amino acids. Germline CDR1 reads LGHNA; CDR2 reads YSLEER. CDR3 sequence (DNA): TGCGCCAGCAGCCGGGAGACGGTGGGGAATTCACCCCTCCACTTT. Its protein is CASSRETVGNSPLHF.

The chain combines TRBV30 with TRBJ1-2, with D unclear. CDR1 GTSNPN and CDR2 SVGIG come from the germline V gene (reference sequence). The CDR3 spans 12 residues. V gave up 1 base and J gave up 2 bases, with 5 bases separating them. The CDR3 sequence is CAWSGRNYGYTF. CDR3 nucleotides: TGTGCCTGGAGTGGGAGAAACTATGGCTACACCTTC.

This chain joins TRBV7-2 and TRBJ2-7; a possible D gene is TRBD1 (6 bases). The germline gives CDR1 SGHTA, CDR2 FQGNSA. Between the trimmed V and J ends, which lost 5 bases and 0 bases, there was a span of 11 bases. This CDR3 is built from 14 residues. The CDR3 coding sequence is TGTGCCAGCAGCGGGGGCTCCAGCTCCTACGAGCAGTACTTC. Its translation is CASSGGSSSYEQYF.

The CDR3: CASSSELQDTQYF. The CDR3 DNA sequence: TGTGCCAGCAGCTCCGAGTTACAAGATACGCAGTATTTT. The chain recombines TRBV7-3 with TRBJ2-3; D ambiguous. V lost 4 bases and J 5 bases, leaving 10 bases between the germline ends. From germline, CDR1 is SGHTA and CDR2 FQGTGA. The CDR3 totals 13 residues. The full variable domain, completed using reference TRBV7-3 and TRBJ2-3, is GAGVSQTPSNKVTEKGKYVELRCDPISGHTALYWYRQSLGQGPEFLIYFQGTGAADDSGLPNDRFFAVRPEGSVSTLKIQRTERGDSAVYLCASSSELQDTQYFGPGTRLTVL.

The chain employs TRBV7-9 and TRBJ1-5; D may be TRBD1 (6 bases). V was cut by 1 base and J by 2 bases, with 18 bases left in between. The CDR3 sequence is 18 residues long. CDR1 is SEHNR, CDR2 FQNEAQ, per germline (reference sequence). CDR3 sequence reads: CASSLVPGVGWGNQPQHF. The CDR3 DNA follows: TGTGCCAGCAGCTTAGTCCCAGGGGTGGGTTGGGGCAATCAGCCCCAGCATTTT.

The sample holds one count of this clone. This chain connects TRBV5-4 to TRBJ2-5; D is unclear. V lost 4 bases to trimming and J lost 4 bases, with 11 bases between them. This CDR3 has 13 amino acids. Germline CDR1 and CDR2: SGHNT and YYREEE (reference sequence). CDR3: CASSRPDSETQYF. CDR3 in DNA: TGTGCCAGCAGCCGGCCGGATTCAGAGACCCAGTACTTC.

The V gene is TRBV7-2, the J gene TRBJ2-3, with TRBD2 identical over 9 bases. The CDR3 totals 15 residues. The trim removed 3 bases at V and 4 bases at J, leaving 5 bases unmatched. Germline CDR1 SGHTA, CDR2 FQGNSA. The CDR3 DNA follows: TGTGCCAGCAGCTTTGCTAGCGGGGTGTCAGATACGCAGTATTTT. Its translation is CASSFASGVSDTQYF.

The chain carries TRBV5-1 and TRBJ2-1; TRBD2 might be the D (5 bases). CDR1 and CDR2 from the germline V gene are SGHRS and YFSETQ. V lost 0 bases and J lost 10, with 8 bases in between. CDR3 length: 12 amino acids. The CDR3 coding sequence is TGCGCCAGCAGCTTGGGAGGGCGGGAGCAGTTCTTC. Amino acid sequence: CASSLGGREQFF.

The chain links TRBV6-6 to TRBJ2-1; 7 nucleotides align to TRBD2. The CDR3 extends over 14 amino acids. The V and J ends lost 7 bases and 7 bases, in that order; junction bases with no gene match: 10. Germline assignment: CDR1 MNHNY and CDR2 SVGAGI (reference sequence). In nucleotides, the CDR3 is TGTGCCAGCACCGGGGGGTTAGAACGGAATGAGCAGTTCTTC. Residues: CASTGGLERNEQFF.

In its sample, this clone ranks as large. The chain has TRBV15 and TRBJ2-3, with TRBD1 as a possible D gene (6 bases). The germline CDR1 and CDR2 sequences are LNHNV and YYDKDF (reference sequence). V was cut by 0 bases and J by 2 bases, with 15 bases left in between. This CDR3 is 17 amino acids long. The CDR3 protein is CATSRDPWTAPTDTQYF. In nucleotides, the CDR3 is TGTGCCACCAGCAGAGATCCTTGGACAGCCCCCACAGATACGCAGTATTTT.

The chain combines TRBV9 with TRBJ2-3; TRBD1 or TRBD2 may be the D gene (6 bases each). This CDR3 is 17 amino acids long. Per the germline V gene, CDR1 is SGDLS and CDR2 is YYNGEE. Trimming cost V 3 bases and J 4 bases, with 21 bases left between them. The CDR3 sequence is CASSGSAGLGGSDTQYF. The CDR3 DNA follows: TGTGCCAGCAGCGGCAGCGCGGGCCTAGGGGGGTCAGATACGCAGTATTTT. Combining the CDR3 with reference TRBV9 and TRBJ2-3 gives the whole variable domain DSGVTQTPKHLITATGQRVTLRCSPRSGDLSVYWYQQSLDQGLQFLIQYYNGEERAKGNILERFSAQQFPDLHSELNLSSLELGDSALYFCASSGSAGLGGSDTQYFGPGTRLTVL.